The 31 T cell receptor beta chains given below trace back to one sample, sequenced in a study of cytomegalovirus exposure and HLA in healthy donors. Both 60 Vbeta primers and 13 Jbeta primers went into the PCR. The protocol was immunoSEQ multiplex PCR, while the TCRdb copy is restricted to in-frame clones and leaves out a portion. The sample holds 150,000 to 200,000 clones, roughly 84% seen once. The sample was PBMCs. The source is a woman between 50 and 59 years old in good health and CMV-seropositive.

About this clone itself: Other DNA sequences in the same sample also yield this CDR3. J is TRBJ1-5 and V is TRBV5-1, with D perhaps TRBD1 (5 bases). CDR1 is SGHRS, CDR2 YFSETQ, per germline. V was trimmed by 4 bases and J by 2 bases, leaving 10 bases between them. This CDR3 region has 14 residues. The CDR3 reads CASSPGQGNQPQHF. In DNA form, the CDR3 reads TGCGCCAGCAGCCCCGGACAAGGCAATCAGCCCCAGCATTTT.

Details on this clone: The junction departs from the called germline gene at one end, perhaps through a read error. The sample has other DNA sequences that encode this CDR3 too. The chain employs TRBV5-1 and TRBJ1-1; D is perhaps TRBD1 (6 bases). Germline lookup yields CDR1 SGHRS and CDR2 YFSETQ. The CDR3 loop spans 15 amino acids. CDR3: CASSLPTGLNTEAFF. CDR3 sequence (DNA): TGCGCCAGCAGCTTGCCGACAGGCCTGAACACTGAAGCCTTCTTT.

This clone was seen just once. J is TRBJ2-2 and V is TRBV5-1; D gene ambiguous. The germline V gene has CDR1 SGHRS and CDR2 YFSETQ. V lost 2 bases to trimming and J lost 4 bases, with 12 bases between them. CDR3 length: 15 residues. The CDR3 here is CASSFGSRATGELFF. The CDR3 nucleotides are TGCGCCAGCAGCTTTGGTAGCAGAGCCACCGGGGAGCTGTTTTTT.

The chain is built from TRBV6-5 and TRBJ1-5; D possibly corresponds to TRBD1 (5 bases). This CDR3 has 14 amino acids. The germline V gene encodes CDR1 MNHEY and CDR2 SVGAGI. Between the trimmed V and J ends, which lost 5 bases and 3 bases, there was a span of 11 bases. The CDR3 loop reads CASSPPGLNQPQHF. The CDR3 DNA sequence: TGTGCCAGCAGTCCACCGGGACTCAATCAGCCCCAGCATTTT.

V usage is TRBV18 and J usage is TRBJ2-5, with 10 bases lining up with TRBD1. Germline loops: CDR1 KGHSH, CDR2 LQKENI. J gave up 5 bases and V 7 bases, and 13 bases lay outside the gene matches. This CDR3 contains 16 residues. The CDR3 loop reads CASFPTGGRRGETQYF. The CDR3, as DNA: TGTGCCAGCTTCCCGACAGGGGGCCGACGAGGGGAGACCCAGTACTTC. The full variable domain, with the rest looked up from reference TRBV18 and TRBJ2-5, is NAGVMQNPRHLVRRRGQEARLRCSPMKGHSHVYWYRQLPEEGLKFMVYLQKENIIDESGMPKERFSAEFPKEGPSILRIQQVVRGDSAAYFCASFPTGGRRGETQYFGPGTRLLVL.

This clone was found once. The CDR3 DNA reads as TGTGCCAGCAGCTTAGAGGTGGGGGCGCTCACAGATACGCAGTATTTT. This codes for CASSLEVGALTDTQYF. The chain employs TRBV7-2 and TRBJ2-3; D possibly corresponds to TRBD1 (6 bases). V dropped 1 base and J dropped 2 bases, with 13 bases sitting between them. CDR3 length: 16 amino acids. Germline V lookup: CDR1 SGHTA, CDR2 FQGNSA.

This clone was counted only a few times. This chain joins TRBV5-6 and TRBJ1-1; 9 nucleotides agree with TRBD1. The germline V gene has CDR1 SGHDT and CDR2 YYEEEE. The CDR3 is 14 amino acids. J gave up 4 bases and V 4 bases, and 5 bases lay outside the gene matches. The CDR3 nucleotides are TGTGCCAGCAGCGCCGGACAGGGGAGCACTGAAGCTTTCTTT. This gives the protein CASSAGQGSTEAFF. The whole variable domain, filled in from reference TRBV5-6 and TRBJ1-1, reads DAGVTQSPTHLIKTRGQQVTLRCSPKSGHDTVSWYQQALGQGPQFIFQYYEEEERQRGNFPDRFSGHQFPNYSSELNVNALLLGDSALYLCASSAGQGSTEAFFGQGTRLTVV.

The genes are TRBV6-5 and TRBJ2-3, with a weak D call TRBD2 (5 bases). CDR1 is MNHEY and CDR2 is SVGAGI in the germline V gene. The length of the CDR3 is 15 residues. Trimming left V 2 bases short and J 1 base short, with 10 bases between. CDR3: CASSYPGLGTDTQYF. For the CDR3, the DNA is TGTGCCAGCAGTTACCCCGGACTTGGCACAGATACGCAGTATTTT.

This chain connects TRBV5-5 to TRBJ2-3; 8 bases agree with TRBD1. The CDR3 is made up of 15 amino acids. Germline CDR1 SGHKS, CDR2 YYEKEE (reference sequence). V was clipped by 10 bases and J by 3 bases; unmatched bases: 13. This chain's CDR3 is CASHANTGGTDTQYF. CDR3 nucleotide sequence: TGTGCCTCCCACGCCAATACAGGGGGAACAGATACGCAGTATTTT.

The rearrangement uses TRBV7-2 and TRBJ2-5; the match to TRBD1 covers 9 bases. The CDR3 is 14 residues long. The ends lost 4 bases at V and 5 bases at J; junction bases unmatched: 5. Germline assignment: CDR1 SGHTA and CDR2 FQGNSA. CDR3 in DNA: TGTGCCAGCAGCTCACAGGGGGCGACGGAGACCCAGTACTTC. Its protein product is CASSSQGATETQYF. Together with reference TRBV7-2 and TRBJ2-5, the CDR3 gives the full variable domain: GAGVSQSPSNKVTEKGKDVELRCDPISGHTALYWYRQSLGQGLEFLIYFQGNSAPDKSGLPSDRFSAERTGGSVSTLTIQRTQQEDSAVYLCASSSQGATETQYFGPGTRLLVL.

Details on this clone: One end of the junction does not line up with germline, which may come from a read error. The chain is built from TRBV7-9 and TRBJ1-1, with 9 bases lining up with TRBD1. Per the germline V gene, CDR1 is SEHNR and CDR2 is FQNEAQ (reference sequence). The CDR3 runs to 12 residues. The CDR3 coding sequence is TGTTCCAGCAGTACCGGGACAGGGCTAGCTTTCTTT. It encodes CSSSTGTGLAFF.

The CDR3: CASSDSSGGVDEQFF. The CDR3 DNA sequence: TGTGCCAGCAGTGACTCGTCGGGCGGGGTGGATGAGCAGTTCTTC. The chain uses TRBV6-4 and TRBJ2-1, with D possibly TRBD2 on 6 matching bases. The length of the CDR3 is 15 residues. The V gene's germline CDR1 is MRHNA and CDR2 SNTAGT. Trimming took 0 bases from V and 8 from J, leaving 14 bases between them.

This chain connects TRBV7-3 to TRBJ2-3; 7 bases line up with TRBD1. J gave up 4 bases and V 5 bases, and 6 bases lay outside the gene matches. Per germline, CDR1 SGHTA and CDR2 FQGTGA. The CDR3 covers 14 residues. The CDR3 reads CASSAQGRADTQYF. The CDR3 DNA reads as TGTGCCAGCAGCGCACAGGGGAGAGCAGATACGCAGTATTTT.

Regarding this clone: Likely a read error: the CDR3 ends without its conserved phenylalanine or tryptophan. The chain couples TRBV29-1 to TRBJ1-2, with TRBD1 as a possible D gene (5 bases). The V end was cut by 4 bases, the J end by 3 bases, with 15 bases between. The CDR3 loop spans 14 amino acids. Germline V gene sequence: CDR1 SQVTM, CDR2 ANQGSEA. The CDR3 sequence is CSVVDRQSYYGYTL. The CDR3 DNA reads as TGCAGCGTTGTTGATAGACAGAGCTACTATGGCTACACCCTC.

This chain links TRBV15 with TRBJ2-5; 12 nucleotides match TRBD2. The junction had 21 bases not matched to a gene; V was cut back by 0 bases and J by 4 bases. The CDR3 runs to 22 residues. Per germline, CDR1 LNHNV and CDR2 YYDKDF (reference sequence). Written as DNA, the CDR3 is TGTGCCACCAGCAGAGATCCCCTTCTGGCTAGCGGGGGGGAGGTTTATGGAGAGACCCAGTACTTC. Protein sequence: CATSRDPLLASGGEVYGETQYF. Full variable domain (outside the CDR3, taken from reference TRBV15 and TRBJ2-5): DAMVIQNPRYQVTQFGKPVTLSCSQTLNHNVMYWYQQKSSQAPKLLFHYYDKDFNNEADTPDNFQSRRPNTSFCFLDIRSPGLGDTAMYLCATSRDPLLASGGEVYGETQYFGPGTRLLVL.

The chain is built from TRBV5-4 and TRBJ2-6, with D possibly matching TRBD1 (6 bases). V lost 4 bases to trimming and J lost 4 bases, with 12 bases between them. The CDR3 is 15 residues long. The germline CDR1 and CDR2 sequences are SGHNT and YYREEE (reference sequence). CDR3 region: CASSPWGRGANVLTF. In DNA, the CDR3 is TGTGCCAGCAGCCCGTGGGGGCGAGGGGCCAACGTCCTGACTTTC.

This clone was seen only once. The gene calls are TRBV6-5 and TRBJ1-1; TRBD1 agrees at 8 bases. Per the germline V gene, CDR1 is MNHEY and CDR2 is SVGAGI. The CDR3 sequence is 14 residues long. V shed 10 bases and J 1 base; nucleotides not matched to a gene: 8. DNA of the CDR3: TGTGCCACCCTCCGGACAGGGCAGAACACTGAAGCTTTCTTT. Residues: CATLRTGQNTEAFF.

V gene TRBV13 combines with J gene TRBJ1-2, with 8 bases aligning to TRBD1. The V gene end was trimmed by 4 bases and the J gene end by 7 bases; junction bases not matched to a gene: 11. Germline CDR1 is PRHDT and CDR2 is FYEKMQ (reference sequence). The CDR3 consists of 15 residues. The CDR3 DNA reads as TGTGCCAGCAGCTCCTGGACAGGGCCTCGGGGTGGCTACACCTTC. It specifies CASSSWTGPRGGYTF.

The chain uses TRBV5-1 and TRBJ1-1; D is uncertain. V was shortened by 0 bases and J by 1 base, with 10 bases between the two germline ends. CDR1 is SGHRS and CDR2 is YFSETQ in the germline V gene. This CDR3 is built from 15 residues. CDR3 coding DNA: TGCGCCAGCAGCTTGGAGGACGGAGGGAACACTGAAGCTTTCTTT. The encoded protein is CASSLEDGGNTEAFF.

This clone was seen only once. V is TRBV4-2 and J is TRBJ2-7; the D gene is possibly TRBD1 (5 bases). Trimming removed 5 bases from V and 1 base from J, with 9 bases in between. The CDR3 contains 13 residues. Germline V gene lookup returns CDR1 LGHNA and CDR2 YNFKEQ. CDR3 residues: CASSLGQSYEQYF. Here the CDR3 DNA reads TGTGCCAGCAGCTTGGGGCAGTCCTACGAGCAGTACTTC.

This chain joins TRBV6-4 and TRBJ1-1; D remains unclear. Germline loops: CDR1 MRHNA, CDR2 SNTAGT. The CDR3 runs to 16 residues. V was cut by 0 bases and J by 3 bases, with 14 bases left in between. The CDR3 loop reads CASSDSPRGLDTEAFF. As DNA, the CDR3 is TGTGCCAGCAGTGACTCGCCACGCGGGCTTGACACTGAAGCTTTCTTT.

This rearrangement joins TRBV29-1 to TRBJ1-4; D might be TRBD1 (5 bases). V was clipped by 4 bases and J by 8 bases, with 11 bases between them. Germline V gives CDR1 SQVTM, CDR2 ANQGSEA. CDR3 length equals 12 residues. The CDR3 protein is CSVGRRGEKLFF. The DNA for the CDR3 is TGCAGCGTTGGTCGGAGGGGAGAAAAACTGTTTTTT. Complete variable domain (other parts from reference TRBV29-1 and TRBJ1-4): SAVISQKPSRDICQRGTSLTIQCQVDSQVTMMFWYRQQPGQSLTLIATANQGSEATYESGFVIDKFPISRPNLTFSTLTVSNMSPEDSSIYLCSVGRRGEKLFFGSGTQLSVL.

The chain is built from TRBV6-5 and TRBJ2-1; D might be TRBD2 (7 bases). Germline CDR1 reads MNHEY; CDR2 reads SVGAGI. V shed 8 bases and J shed 9 bases, with 14 bases lying between them. The CDR3 has 12 residues. The CDR3 reads CASFSGGGEQFF. The CDR3 DNA reads as TGTGCCAGCTTTTCGGGGGGCGGTGAGCAGTTCTTC.

This rearrangement joins TRBV10-3 to TRBJ2-3; 8 bases align to TRBD2. This CDR3 spans 16 amino acids. Germline V gene lookup returns CDR1 ENHRY and CDR2 SYGVKD. The trim removed 6 bases at V and 0 bases at J, leaving 8 bases unmatched. CDR3: CAIRATSGPSTDTQYF. CDR3 sequence (DNA): TGTGCCATCAGAGCTACTAGCGGACCTAGCACAGATACGCAGTATTTT.

J is TRBJ2-7 and V is TRBV7-8; no clear D. V dropped 8 bases and J dropped 3 bases, with 17 bases sitting between them. The CDR3 is made up of 14 amino acids. Germline V gene data show CDR1 as SGHVS and CDR2 as FQNEAQ. The CDR3, as DNA: TGTGCCAGCGGCCCCCCGGCGGCAAACTACGAGCAGTACTTC. It codes for CASGPPAANYEQYF.

The chain joins TRBV5-6 to TRBJ2-2; 7 positions agree with TRBD2. There are 13 residues in the CDR3. With 5 bases clipped from V and 7 bases from J, the junction kept 5 bases outside the gene matches. Germline V gene sequence: CDR1 SGHDT, CDR2 YYEEEE. The chain's CDR3 is CASRGGIFGELFF. CDR3 DNA: TGTGCCAGCAGGGGGGGGATTTTCGGGGAGCTGTTTTTT.

The chain joins TRBV29-1 to TRBJ2-5, with TRBD2 matching 8 bases. This CDR3 is 14 amino acids long. The trim removed 8 bases at V and 5 bases at J, leaving 13 bases unmatched. Germline V gene lookup returns CDR1 SQVTM and CDR2 ANQGSEA. The CDR3 DNA is TGCAGCTTCGGGGGGGCCTCGGGGATTGAGACCCAGTACTTC. This translates into CSFGGASGIETQYF.

In the case of this clone: One end of the junction varies from germline; a read error may be responsible. The chain combines TRBV5-1 with TRBJ1-2; maybe TRBD1 (6 bases). The germline V gene encodes CDR1 SGHRS and CDR2 YFSETQ. The CDR3 has 14 residues. CDR3 amino acids: CASRQRTANYGYTF. As DNA, the CDR3 is TGTGCCAGCAGACAAAGGACAGCGAACTATGGCTACACCTTC.

The rearrangement uses TRBV5-4 and TRBJ1-2; TRBD1 agrees at 10 bases. CDR3 size: 18 residues. The V gene end was trimmed by 0 bases and the J gene end by 5 bases; junction bases not matched to a gene: 13. The V gene's germline CDR1 is SGHNT and CDR2 YYREEE (reference sequence). The CDR3 reads CASSLAGGQGLGGYGYTF. The CDR3 DNA follows: TGTGCCAGCAGCTTGGCCGGGGGACAGGGGCTTGGAGGGTATGGCTACACCTTC.

The CDR3 spells CASSPSRIQGARDEQYF. The DNA for the CDR3 is TGTGCCAGCAGCCCATCTAGGATTCAGGGGGCAAGAGACGAGCAGTACTTC. The rearrangement uses TRBV7-2 and TRBJ2-7, with 8 bases aligning to TRBD1. J gave up 5 bases and V 5 bases, and 17 bases lay outside the gene matches. CDR1 is SGHTA and CDR2 is FQGNSA in the germline V gene. The CDR3 extends over 17 amino acids. Looking up the rest from reference TRBV7-2 and TRBJ2-7 gives the full variable domain: GAGVSQSPSNKVTEKGKDVELRCDPISGHTALYWYRQSLGQGLEFLIYFQGNSAPDKSGLPSDRFSAERTGGSVSTLTIQRTQQEDSAVYLCASSPSRIQGARDEQYFGPGTRLTVT.

The rearrangement links TRBV5-8 to TRBJ2-3; D gene ambiguous. Trimming pared 0 bases from V and 4 bases from J, leaving 6 bases between. The CDR3 consists of 13 residues. Germline CDR1 is SGHTS and CDR2 is YDEGEE. The CDR3 DNA reads as TGTGCCAGCAGCTTGGAAGCCCCAGATACGCAGTATTTT. Protein sequence: CASSLEAPDTQYF.